Sequencing of this T cell receptor beta chain was carried out in a study of T cells in Graves' hyperthyroidism and ophthalmopathy. Study-level findings and limits: Blood also held most thyroid clonotypes expanded beyond 0.001.

RNA transcripts gave rise to amplified TCR beta CDR3 regions. The study used the HTBI primer set for a first-round RT-PCR of the TCR CDR3. Using its own MiXCR run on the multiplex PCR reads, TCRdb lists one record per CDR3 protein. The sample consists of 500,000 to 700,000 distinct CDR3 sequences, 16% of them appearing once. This clonotype was detected a few times. Its antigen is unidentified. Patients aged 18 to 65 with hyperthyroidism were newly diagnosed, with duration under 2 months. From germline, CDR1 is SGHRS and CDR2 YFSETQ. This CDR3 comprises 14 residues. Losses at the gene ends were 3 bases for V and 4 bases for J; bases not matched to a gene: 6.

The chain recombines TRBV5-1 with TRBJ2-5, with 7 bases matching TRBD2. Sequencing was carried out using blood. This sequence originates from a woman aged 18-29 years with Graves' hyperthyroidism. The CDR3: CASSSPGTTETQYF. The CDR3 DNA follows: TGCGCCAGCAGCTCGCCCGGGACTACAGAGACCCAGTACTTC. Drawing the rest from reference TRBV5-1 and TRBJ2-5, the complete variable domain is KAGVTQTPRYLIKTRGQQVTLSCSPISGHRSVSWYQQTPGQGLQFLFEYFSETQRNKGNFPGRFSGRQFSNSRSEMNVSTLELGDSALYLCASSSPGTTETQYFGPGTRLLVL.